This is a list of T cell receptor beta chains from one sample in a study of T cell repertoires in cytomegalovirus infection. TCRdb called the reads again in MiXCR, with one record for every CDR3 protein. The sample carries approximately 240,000 distinct CDR3 sequences, approximately 13% recorded once. Sequenced material: PBMCs. The receptors shown here come from a human donor in good health (CMV status not recorded). Some clones in this sample may be carry-over from other donors' samples. The CDR3 runs from the conserved cysteine through the conserved F or W. D genes are given only for firm matches. Some rows have no size entry. The others give once, few or many, or a class for an expanded clone.

abundance | j_gene | v_gene | d_gene | len | CDR3nt | CDR3aa
- | TRBJ2-2 | TRBV29-1 | TRBD2 | 17 | TGCAGCGTTAGCGGACTAGCGGGGCACGCGAACACCGGGGAGCTGTTTTTT | CSVSGLAGHANTGELFF
- | TRBJ1-1 | TRBV6-2/TRBV6-3 | - | 16 | TGTGCCAGCAGTTACCCGTCGGGTAGTCTGAGCACTGAAGCTTTCTTT | CASSYPSGSLSTEAFF
many | TRBJ2-1 | TRBV19 | - | 12 | TGTGCCAGTGGTCAGGGCCTCGATGAGCAGTTCTTC | CASGQGLDEQFF
- | TRBJ2-1 | TRBV29-1 | - | 14 | TGCAGCGTTGTTTCAGGTACCCTTGGGAATGAGCAGTTCTTC | CSVVSGTLGNEQFF
- | TRBJ2-1 | TRBV11-3 | TRBD2 | 18 | TGTGCCAGCAGTCCCTATGCCCGCGGGAGGACAATGAACAATGAGCAGTTCTTC | CASSPYARGRTMNNEQFF
- | TRBJ2-2 | TRBV29-1 | - | 14 | TGCAGCGTGGGGGACTTACAGAACACCGGGGAGCTGTTTTTT | CSVGDLQNTGELFF
many | TRBJ2-6 | TRBV19 | TRBD1 | 18 | TGTGCCAGTAGTATTGGGGGACAGCTATTCTCTGGGGCCAACGTCCTGACTTTC | CASSIGGQLFSGANVLTF
many | TRBJ2-1 | TRBV4-3 | TRBD2 | 16 | TGCGCCAGCAGCCAACCACTAGCGGGAGGAGGAAATGAGCAGTTCTTC | CASSQPLAGGGNEQFF
few | TRBJ1-4 | TRBV28 | - | 13 | TGTGCCAGCACGCTCGTTACGCGTGAAAAACTGTTTTTT | CASTLVTREKLFF
many | TRBJ1-1 | TRBV28 | - | 13 | TGTGCCAGCAGTTTCTCGGCTAACACTGAAGCTTTCTTT | CASSFSANTEAFF
- | TRBJ2-7 | TRBV20-1 | - | 14 | TGCAGTGCTAGTCCCCTAGCGTTATCCTACGAGCAGTACTTC | CSASPLALSYEQYF
few | TRBJ2-3 | TRBV20-1 | TRBD2 | 13 | TGCAGTGCTAGACCTGGGACTAGCGTTACGCAGTATTTT | CSARPGTSVTQYF
many | TRBJ1-2 | TRBV7-2 | TRBD1 | 13 | TGTGCCAGCCCCCAAGGGGGCGGCTATGGCTACACCTTC | CASPQGGGYGYTF
many | TRBJ1-1 | TRBV7-8 | TRBD1 | 16 | TGTGCCAGCAGCACCCGTGGAAGGGGGCTCGGTACTGAAGCTTTCTTT | CASSTRGRGLGTEAFF
- | TRBJ1-3 | TRBV29-1 | - | 12 | TGCAGCGCAGGAGTCTCCGGAAACACCATATATTTT | CSAGVSGNTIYF
few | TRBJ1-1 | TRBV30 | TRBD1 | 18 | TGTGCCTGGAGGGCTTACCGGGACAGGGGAAAGAGGAACACTGAAGCTTTCTTT | CAWRAYRDRGKRNTEAFF
many | TRBJ2-5 | TRBV7-2 | - | 13 | TGTGCCAGCAGCTTAGATCCCCAGCGGCTCCAGTACTTC | CASSLDPQRLQYF
many | TRBJ1-1 | TRBV28 | - | 15 | TGTGCCAGCACACGGGGCGGGGGCCGCGGCACTGAAGCTTTCTTT | CASTRGGGRGTEAFF
few | TRBJ2-1 | TRBV4-2 | - | 14 | TGTGCCAGCAGCCACCAGAGGCAGTACAATGAGCAGTTCTTC | CASSHQRQYNEQFF
many | TRBJ2-6 | TRBV7-8 | - | 18 | TGTGCCAGCAGCCCCAACCAGGTCCGATACTCTGGGGCCAACGTCCTGACTTTC | CASSPNQVRYSGANVLTF
few | TRBJ1-4 | TRBV25-1 | - | 15 | TGTGCCAGCAGTGAATATCGGACCACTAATGAAAAACTGTTTTTT | CASSEYRTTNEKLFF
many | TRBJ2-7 | TRBV19 | - | 14 | TGTGCCAGTAGTATTCAGGGTCATAGCTACGAGCAGTACTTC | CASSIQGHSYEQYF
many | TRBJ1-1 | TRBV7-3 | - | 14 | TGTGCCAGCAGCTCGGGGGCCCTTGGAACTGAAGCTTTCTTT | CASSSGALGTEAFF
many | TRBJ2-7 | TRBV6-5 | - | 15 | TGTGCCAGCAGTTACTCGGCCGCACCTCTATACGAGCAGTACTTC | CASSYSAAPLYEQYF
- | TRBJ2-3 | TRBV6-5 | TRBD2 | 18 | TGTGCCAGCAGTTCCGGGACCGGACTAGCGGGGATCACAGATACGCAGTATTTT | CASSSGTGLAGITDTQYF
many | TRBJ1-4 | TRBV7-2 | - | 13 | TGTGCCAGCCGCCCGGCCTCTAATGAAAAACTGTTTTTT | CASRPASNEKLFF
few | TRBJ2-1 | TRBV12-3/TRBV12-4 | - | 13 | TGTGCCAGCAGTTTAGTGGTGTCCAATGAGCAGTTCTTC | CASSLVVSNEQFF
- | TRBJ2-7 | TRBV5-4 | TRBD1 | 15 | TGTGCCAGCAGCTTGGCTGGACAGGGGTTGCGGGAGCAGTACTTC | CASSLAGQGLREQYF
- | TRBJ2-7 | TRBV7-9 | - | 18 | TGTGCCAGCAGCTTAGAAGCTAGGGGTTTGACCATCTCCTACGAGCAGTACTTC | CASSLEARGLTISYEQYF
many | TRBJ2-1 | TRBV6-2/TRBV6-3 | TRBD2 | 18 | TGTGCCAGCAGCCAACCCAAGGGAGGGAGGGCCTCCTACAATGAGCAGTTCTTC | CASSQPKGGRASYNEQFF
- | TRBJ2-3 | TRBV20-1 | - | 15 | TGCAGTGCTAGAGTCCCTATGCGGGACACAGATACGCAGTATTTT | CSARVPMRDTDTQYF
- | TRBJ2-3 | TRBV6-6 | - | 14 | TGTGCCAGCAAAGAACAGACTAGCACAGATACGCAGTATTTT | CASKEQTSTDTQYF
few | TRBJ1-2 | TRBV6-6 | - | 15 | TGTGCCAGCAGCTACGACGGGGGCGGGCGGGGTGGCTACACCTTC | CASSYDGGGRGGYTF
many | TRBJ1-1 | TRBV7-8 | TRBD1 | 15 | TGTGCCAGCAGCCCAGGGACAGGGGAGAGCACTGAAGCTTTCTTT | CASSPGTGESTEAFF
many | TRBJ1-1 | TRBV29-1 | TRBD1 | 14 | TGCAGCGTTGAAAAGGGACAGGGGAACACTGAAGCTTTCTTT | CSVEKGQGNTEAFF
few | TRBJ2-1 | TRBV5-5 | TRBD2 | 14 | TGTGCCAGCATATCTAGCGGGAGCTATGATGAGCAGTTCTTC | CASISSGSYDEQFF
many | TRBJ2-2 | TRBV7-8 | - | 18 | TGTGCCAGCAGCCACGCGATAAATACTAGACTTGTCGCCGGGGAGCTGTTTTTT | CASSHAINTRLVAGELFF
- | TRBJ1-5 | TRBV19 | - | 13 | TGTGCCAGTAGTATGAACCGCAATCAGCCCCAGCATTTT | CASSMNRNQPQHF
many | TRBJ2-7 | TRBV12-3/TRBV12-4 | TRBD2 | 16 | TGTGCCAGCAGTCCTCCCGGGAGGATTGGCTCCTACGAGCAGTACTTC | CASSPPGRIGSYEQYF
many | TRBJ2-1 | TRBV7-2 | - | 13 | TGTGCCAGCAGGCCCTCAGGGTACAATGAGCAGTTCTTC | CASRPSGYNEQFF
many | TRBJ1-5 | TRBV19 | - | 14 | TGTGCCAGTAGTATTCTCGCACGGAATCAGCCCCAGCATTTT | CASSILARNQPQHF
- | TRBJ2-1 | TRBV28 | TRBD2 | 19 | TGTGCCAGCAGTTTATCGGCGACTAGCGGGAGGGGCCCCTACAATGAGCAGTTCTTC | CASSLSATSGRGPYNEQFF
few | TRBJ1-5 | TRBV12-3/TRBV12-4 | TRBD1 | 16 | TGTGCCAGCAGTTCAGGGGACAGGGATTTCAATCAGCCCCAGCATTTT | CASSSGDRDFNQPQHF
- | TRBJ1-4 | TRBV6-6 | TRBD1 | 20 | TGTGCCAGCAGCTACCCCTTCGGACAGGGGTCTGATGGGCTAAATGAAAAACTGTTTTTT | CASSYPFGQGSDGLNEKLFF
many | TRBJ1-4 | TRBV28 | - | 14 | TGTGCCAGCAGTTTAGGAGGAGAGGGTGAAAAACTGTTTTTT | CASSLGGEGEKLFF
many | TRBJ2-5 | TRBV6-1 | TRBD2 | 17 | TGTGCCAGCAGTCTGAACAACGTGGGACTAGCGGGAGAGACCCAGTACTTC | CASSLNNVGLAGETQYF
many | TRBJ2-3 | TRBV7-2 | - | 14 | TGTGCCAGCAGCCCCTTGATCAGCACAGATACGCAGTATTTT | CASSPLISTDTQYF
- | TRBJ2-7 | TRBV19 | - | 15 | TGTGCCAGTAGTATCGCGACAGGATACTCCTACGAGCAGTACTTC | CASSIATGYSYEQYF
many | TRBJ1-1 | TRBV7-8 | - | 13 | TGTGCCAGCAGCTTAGTCGGCCCCGAGAGGGCTTTCTTT | CASSLVGPERAFF
- | TRBJ1-5 | TRBV2 | - | 13 | TGTGCCAGCAGTGAAGATCAGGATCAGCCCCAGCATTTT | CASSEDQDQPQHF
- | TRBJ2-7 | TRBV20-1 | - | 14 | TGCAGTGCCAACATACCGGGACTCCCCTACGAGCTGTACTTC | CSANIPGLPYELYF
- | TRBJ2-1 | TRBV19 | TRBD2 | 14 | TGTGCCAGTACCCCTCGCGGCGGGAGATTTGAGCAGTTCTTC | CASTPRGGRFEQFF
many | TRBJ2-1 | TRBV7-3 | - | 15 | TGTGCCAGCAGTTGGGACACCAACCTTAACAATGAGCAGTTCTTC | CASSWDTNLNNEQFF